This TCR beta chain stems from a study of T cell repertoires in cytomegalovirus infection. The wider study: Recently described HLA-C-restricted plus well-studied HLA-B-restricted CMV epitopes were used. Indicated by public TCR beta signatures were CMV infection and matching HLA type.

Trimming stripped 5 bases from V and 5 bases from J, with 6 bases between. The CDR3 totals 11 residues. The germline V gene encodes CDR1 SGHTA and CDR2 FQGNSA. Study-wide findings and caveats: Of the TCR beta families, the public ones yielded a cumulative frequency that identified carriers of CMV plus the relevant HLA. Within the response measured ex vivo, HLA-C-restricted CMV-specific TCR beta clonotypes were dominant.

Each CDR3 protein gets one entry after TCRdb re-called the reads with MiXCR. The sample includes 230,000 or so distinct CDR3 sequences, 30% to 45% seen only once; the top ten take roughly three fifths. This clonotype has just a few counts. What it binds is not known. Here the sequenced sample was CD8+ T cells from cultured PBMCs, taken from culture after CMV antigen stimulation. The chain carries TRBV7-2 and TRBJ1-1; D uncertain. The receptor was isolated from a human donor in good health (CMV status not recorded). Some clones in this sample may be carry-over from other donors' samples. For the CDR3, the DNA is TGTGCCAGCAGCGGAAAAACTGAAGCTTTCTTT. Translating it yields CASSGKTEAFF.